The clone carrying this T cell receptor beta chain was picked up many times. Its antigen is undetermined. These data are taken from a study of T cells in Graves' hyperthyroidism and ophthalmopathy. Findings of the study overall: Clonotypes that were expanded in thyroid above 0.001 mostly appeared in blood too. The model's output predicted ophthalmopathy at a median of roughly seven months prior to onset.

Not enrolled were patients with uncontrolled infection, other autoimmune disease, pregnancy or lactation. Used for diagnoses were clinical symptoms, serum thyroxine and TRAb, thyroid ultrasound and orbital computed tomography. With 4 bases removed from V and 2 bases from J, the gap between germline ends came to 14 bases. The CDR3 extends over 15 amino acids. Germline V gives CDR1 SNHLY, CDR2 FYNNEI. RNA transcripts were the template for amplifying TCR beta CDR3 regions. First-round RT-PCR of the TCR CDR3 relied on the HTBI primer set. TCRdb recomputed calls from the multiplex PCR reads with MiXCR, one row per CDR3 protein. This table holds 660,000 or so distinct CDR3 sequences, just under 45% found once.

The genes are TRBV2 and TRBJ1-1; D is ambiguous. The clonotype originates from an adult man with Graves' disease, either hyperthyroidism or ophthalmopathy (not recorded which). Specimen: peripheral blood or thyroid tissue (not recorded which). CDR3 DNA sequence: TGTGCCAGCAGTGGGCCCATTGACCCAAACACTGAAGCTTTCTTT. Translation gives CASSGPIDPNTEAFF.